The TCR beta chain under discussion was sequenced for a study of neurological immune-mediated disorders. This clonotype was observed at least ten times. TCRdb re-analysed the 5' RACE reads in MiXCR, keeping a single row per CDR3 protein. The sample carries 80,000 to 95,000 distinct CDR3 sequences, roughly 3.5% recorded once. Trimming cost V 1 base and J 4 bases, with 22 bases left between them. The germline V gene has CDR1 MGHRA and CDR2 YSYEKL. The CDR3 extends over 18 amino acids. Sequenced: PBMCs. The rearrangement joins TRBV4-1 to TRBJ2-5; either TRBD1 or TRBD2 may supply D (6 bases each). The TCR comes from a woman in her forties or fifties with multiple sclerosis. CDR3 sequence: CASSQARGPEGVRETQYF. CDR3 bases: TGCGCCAGCAGCCAAGCACGGGGGCCCGAGGGGGTGAGAGAGACCCAGTACTTC.